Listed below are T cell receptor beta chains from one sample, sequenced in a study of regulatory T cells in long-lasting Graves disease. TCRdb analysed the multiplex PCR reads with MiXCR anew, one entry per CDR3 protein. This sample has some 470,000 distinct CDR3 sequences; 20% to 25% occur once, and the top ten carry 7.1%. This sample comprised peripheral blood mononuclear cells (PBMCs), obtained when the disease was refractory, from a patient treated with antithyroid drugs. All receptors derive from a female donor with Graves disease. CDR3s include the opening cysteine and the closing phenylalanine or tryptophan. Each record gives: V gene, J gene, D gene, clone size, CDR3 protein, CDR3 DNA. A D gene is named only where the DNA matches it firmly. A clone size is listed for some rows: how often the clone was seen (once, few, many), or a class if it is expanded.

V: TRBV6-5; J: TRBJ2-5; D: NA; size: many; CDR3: CASSYPGQETQYF; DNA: TGTGCCAGCAGTTACCCGGGGCAAGAGACCCAGTACTTC
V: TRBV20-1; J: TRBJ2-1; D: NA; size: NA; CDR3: CSASGISWADSYNEQFF; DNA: TGCAGTGCTAGCGGGATTTCCTGGGCGGATTCCTACAATGAGCAGTTCTTC
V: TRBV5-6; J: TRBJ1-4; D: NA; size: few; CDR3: CASSLVVGATNEKLFF; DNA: TGTGCCAGCAGCTTGGTGGTGGGTGCAACTAATGAAAAACTGTTTTTT
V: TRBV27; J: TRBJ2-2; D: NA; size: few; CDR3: CASSRFLGGELFF; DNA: TGTGCCAGCTCCCGATTTCTGGGCGGGGAGCTGTTTTTT
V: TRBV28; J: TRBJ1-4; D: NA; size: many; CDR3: CASSSMPHSRDEKLFF; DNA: TGTGCCAGCAGTTCTATGCCCCACAGCAGAGATGAAAAACTGTTTTTT
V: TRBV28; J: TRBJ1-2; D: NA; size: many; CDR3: CASSFTGNKLTGYTF; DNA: TGTGCCAGCAGTTTCACAGGGAACAAACTTACTGGCTACACCTTC
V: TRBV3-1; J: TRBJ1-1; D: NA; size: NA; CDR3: CASSQWGLPEAFF; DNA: TGTGCCAGCAGCCAATGGGGTTTGCCTGAAGCTTTCTTT
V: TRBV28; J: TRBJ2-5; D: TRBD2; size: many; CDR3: CASSSGTSGIKPETQYF; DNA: TGTGCCAGCAGTTCCGGGACTAGCGGGATCAAACCAGAGACCCAGTACTTC
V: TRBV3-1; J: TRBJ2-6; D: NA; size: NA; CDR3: CASSQDFSGANVLTF; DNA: TGTGCCAGCAGCCAAGATTTCTCTGGGGCCAACGTCCTGACTTTC
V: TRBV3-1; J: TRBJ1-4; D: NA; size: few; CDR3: CASSQDETTPQATNEKLFF; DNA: TGTGCCAGCAGCCAAGACGAGACAACCCCACAAGCAACTAATGAAAAACTGTTTTTT
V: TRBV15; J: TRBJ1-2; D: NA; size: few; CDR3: CATSRDSGNYGYTF; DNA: TGTGCCACCAGCAGAGATTCGGGGAACTATGGCTACACCTTC
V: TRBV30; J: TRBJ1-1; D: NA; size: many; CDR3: CAWSTQGIEAFF; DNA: TGTGCCTGGAGTACCCAGGGAATTGAAGCTTTCTTT
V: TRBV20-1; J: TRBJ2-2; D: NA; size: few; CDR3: CSASHGGNTGELFF; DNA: TGCAGTGCCTCGCACGGGGGGAACACCGGGGAGCTGTTTTTT
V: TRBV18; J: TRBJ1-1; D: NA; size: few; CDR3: CASSPRSEGSTEAFF; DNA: TGTGCCAGCTCACCACGCAGTGAAGGGAGCACTGAAGCTTTCTTT
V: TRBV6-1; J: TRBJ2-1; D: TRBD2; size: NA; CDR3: CASSPAGESYNEQFF; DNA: TGTGCCAGCAGTCCAGCGGGAGAATCCTACAATGAGCAGTTCTTC
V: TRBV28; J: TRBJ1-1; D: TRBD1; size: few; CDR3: CAIKPGQRYTEAFF; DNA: TGTGCCATCAAACCGGGACAGAGGTACACTGAAGCTTTCTTT
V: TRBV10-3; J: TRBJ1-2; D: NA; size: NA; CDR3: CAISESRGGYTF; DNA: TGTGCCATCAGTGAGTCCAGGGGCGGCTACACCTTC
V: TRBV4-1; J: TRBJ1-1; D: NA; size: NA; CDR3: CASSQARVLGPNRGDTEAFF; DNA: TGCGCCAGCAGCCAAGCCCGCGTTTTGGGCCCGAATCGGGGTGACACTGAAGCTTTCTTT
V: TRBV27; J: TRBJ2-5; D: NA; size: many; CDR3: CASSSGTPPLETQYF; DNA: TGTGCCAGCAGTTCCGGGACACCTCCCTTAGAGACCCAGTACTTC
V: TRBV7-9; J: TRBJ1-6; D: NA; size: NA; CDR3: CASSRETESSPLHF; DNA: TGTGCCAGCAGCCGGGAGACCGAGAGTTCACCCCTCCACTTT
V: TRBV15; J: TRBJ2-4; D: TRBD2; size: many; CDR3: CATSPRLAGTGIQYF; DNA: TGTGCCACCAGCCCTCGACTAGCGGGAACCGGCATTCAGTACTTC
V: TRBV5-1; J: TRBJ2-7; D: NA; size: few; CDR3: CASSLGGGGEQYF; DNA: TGCGCCAGCAGCTTGGGAGGGGGTGGCGAGCAGTACTTC
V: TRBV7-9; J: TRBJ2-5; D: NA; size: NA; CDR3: CASSLFGSAQETQYF; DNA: TGTGCCAGCAGCTTGTTTGGGTCGGCCCAAGAGACCCAGTACTTC
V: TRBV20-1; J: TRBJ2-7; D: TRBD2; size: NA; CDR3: CSARRLAEYEQYF; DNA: TGCAGTGCTAGACGACTAGCGGAATACGAGCAGTACTTC
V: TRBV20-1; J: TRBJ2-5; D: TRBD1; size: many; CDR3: CSARGQGAETQYF; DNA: TGCAGTGCTAGGGGACAGGGGGCAGAGACCCAGTACTTC
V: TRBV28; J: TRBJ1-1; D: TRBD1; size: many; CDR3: CASSSGQGYTEAFF; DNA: TGTGCCAGCAGTTCCGGACAGGGCTACACTGAAGCTTTCTTT
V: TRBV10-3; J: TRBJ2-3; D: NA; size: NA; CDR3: CAISEGPAARDTQYF; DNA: TGTGCCATCAGTGAGGGCCCAGCGGCCCGGGATACGCAGTATTTT
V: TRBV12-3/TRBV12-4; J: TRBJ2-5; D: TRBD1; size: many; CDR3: CASSLGDSTMETQYF; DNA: TGTGCCAGCAGTTTAGGGGACAGTACGATGGAGACCCAGTACTTC
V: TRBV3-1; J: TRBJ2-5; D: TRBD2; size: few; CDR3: CASSQAGGQETQYF; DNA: TGTGCCAGCAGCCAAGCGGGGGGCCAAGAGACCCAGTACTTC
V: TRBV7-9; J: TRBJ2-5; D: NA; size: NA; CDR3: CASSLRGQTEYQETQYF; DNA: TGTGCCAGCAGCTTAAGGGGCCAGACAGAGTATCAAGAGACCCAGTACTTC
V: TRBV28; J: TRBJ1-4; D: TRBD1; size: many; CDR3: CASSSNQGGQVEKLFF; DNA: TGTGCCAGCAGTTCCAACCAGGGGGGGCAGGTTGAAAAACTGTTTTTT
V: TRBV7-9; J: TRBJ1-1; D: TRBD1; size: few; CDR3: CASSPTPGTGGNTEAFF; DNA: TGTGCCAGCAGCCCCACCCCCGGGACAGGGGGGAACACTGAAGCTTTCTTT
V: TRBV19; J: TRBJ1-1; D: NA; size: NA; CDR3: CASSQGPRAEAFF; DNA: TGTGCCAGTAGTCAAGGCCCCCGAGCTGAAGCTTTCTTT
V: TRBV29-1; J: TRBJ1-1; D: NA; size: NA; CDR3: CSVDSPLGTEAFF; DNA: TGCAGCGTTGATAGTCCCTTGGGCACTGAAGCTTTCTTT
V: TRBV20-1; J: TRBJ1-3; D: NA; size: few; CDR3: CSARSDSTGNTIYF; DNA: TGCAGTGCTAGATCGGACAGTACCGGAAACACCATATATTTT
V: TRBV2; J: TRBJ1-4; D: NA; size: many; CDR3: CASSLTGGEKLFF; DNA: TGCGCCAGCAGCCTCACCGGAGGAGAAAAACTGTTTTTT
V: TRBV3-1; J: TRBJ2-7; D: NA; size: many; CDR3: CASSQEGDEQYF; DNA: TGTGCCAGCAGCCAAGAGGGGGACGAGCAGTACTTC
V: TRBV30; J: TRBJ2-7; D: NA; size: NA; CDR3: CAWSVDDAYEQYF; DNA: TGTGCCTGGAGTGTCGATGACGCCTACGAGCAGTACTTC
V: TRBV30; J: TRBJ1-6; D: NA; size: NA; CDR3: CAWSGGYSPLHF; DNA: TGTGCCTGGAGCGGAGGTTATTCACCCCTCCACTTT
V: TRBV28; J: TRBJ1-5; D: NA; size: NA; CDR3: CASSPLDGDNQPQHF; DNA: TGTGCCAGCAGTCCATTGGACGGTGACAATCAGCCCCAGCATTTT
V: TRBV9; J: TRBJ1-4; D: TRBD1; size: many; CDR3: CASSGGQGGNEKLFF; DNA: TGTGCCAGCAGCGGCGGACAGGGGGGTAATGAAAAACTGTTTTTT